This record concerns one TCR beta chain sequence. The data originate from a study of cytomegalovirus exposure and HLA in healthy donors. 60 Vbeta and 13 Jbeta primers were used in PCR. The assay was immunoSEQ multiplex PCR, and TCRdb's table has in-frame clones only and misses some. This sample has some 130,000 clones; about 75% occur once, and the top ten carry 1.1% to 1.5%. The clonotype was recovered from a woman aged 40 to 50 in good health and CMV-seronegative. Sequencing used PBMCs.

The DNA of the CDR3 is TGTGCCAGCAGCAAAGCTTACGAGCAGTACTTC. Its protein product is CASSKAYEQYF. This rearrangement joins TRBV14 to TRBJ2-7; no reliable D call. V lost 5 bases and J lost 4, with 6 bases in between. Germline-derived CDR1 and CDR2 are SGHDN and FVKESK. This CDR3 is built from 11 residues.